This TCR beta chain was captured in a study of control samples from healthy donors and cancer patients (dated by TCRdb to between 2020 and 2021). This clone was recorded only once. Its antigen is unknown. Base qualities are not at hand, and no much larger clone is one base apart. Library preparation employed the immunoSEQ multiplex PCR assay. The clones in this table, taken by TCRdb from immuneACCESS, are in-frame only. Not every clone is retained; where verified, under half of the shortfall comes from an unresolved V gene, and the cause of the rest is unknown. This sample lists approximately 140,000 clones; approximately 90% were detected once. About 9% of the sample is in the top ten clones. The receptor's source is a woman aged 25 to 39 in good health. Material: blood.

The CDR3 is CASSKDVRAFGDLASNEQFF. The DNA sequence follows: TGTGCCAGCAGCAAAGACGTTCGTGCTTTCGGCGATTTGGCCTCCAATGAGCAGTTCTTC. The sequence joins TRBV21-1 to TRBJ2-1. TRBV21-1 is a pseudogene locus. Measured from the cysteine to the phenylalanine, the CDR3 is 20 residues long. Solely the CDR3 DNA is kept, with 60 bases framed from the first base.